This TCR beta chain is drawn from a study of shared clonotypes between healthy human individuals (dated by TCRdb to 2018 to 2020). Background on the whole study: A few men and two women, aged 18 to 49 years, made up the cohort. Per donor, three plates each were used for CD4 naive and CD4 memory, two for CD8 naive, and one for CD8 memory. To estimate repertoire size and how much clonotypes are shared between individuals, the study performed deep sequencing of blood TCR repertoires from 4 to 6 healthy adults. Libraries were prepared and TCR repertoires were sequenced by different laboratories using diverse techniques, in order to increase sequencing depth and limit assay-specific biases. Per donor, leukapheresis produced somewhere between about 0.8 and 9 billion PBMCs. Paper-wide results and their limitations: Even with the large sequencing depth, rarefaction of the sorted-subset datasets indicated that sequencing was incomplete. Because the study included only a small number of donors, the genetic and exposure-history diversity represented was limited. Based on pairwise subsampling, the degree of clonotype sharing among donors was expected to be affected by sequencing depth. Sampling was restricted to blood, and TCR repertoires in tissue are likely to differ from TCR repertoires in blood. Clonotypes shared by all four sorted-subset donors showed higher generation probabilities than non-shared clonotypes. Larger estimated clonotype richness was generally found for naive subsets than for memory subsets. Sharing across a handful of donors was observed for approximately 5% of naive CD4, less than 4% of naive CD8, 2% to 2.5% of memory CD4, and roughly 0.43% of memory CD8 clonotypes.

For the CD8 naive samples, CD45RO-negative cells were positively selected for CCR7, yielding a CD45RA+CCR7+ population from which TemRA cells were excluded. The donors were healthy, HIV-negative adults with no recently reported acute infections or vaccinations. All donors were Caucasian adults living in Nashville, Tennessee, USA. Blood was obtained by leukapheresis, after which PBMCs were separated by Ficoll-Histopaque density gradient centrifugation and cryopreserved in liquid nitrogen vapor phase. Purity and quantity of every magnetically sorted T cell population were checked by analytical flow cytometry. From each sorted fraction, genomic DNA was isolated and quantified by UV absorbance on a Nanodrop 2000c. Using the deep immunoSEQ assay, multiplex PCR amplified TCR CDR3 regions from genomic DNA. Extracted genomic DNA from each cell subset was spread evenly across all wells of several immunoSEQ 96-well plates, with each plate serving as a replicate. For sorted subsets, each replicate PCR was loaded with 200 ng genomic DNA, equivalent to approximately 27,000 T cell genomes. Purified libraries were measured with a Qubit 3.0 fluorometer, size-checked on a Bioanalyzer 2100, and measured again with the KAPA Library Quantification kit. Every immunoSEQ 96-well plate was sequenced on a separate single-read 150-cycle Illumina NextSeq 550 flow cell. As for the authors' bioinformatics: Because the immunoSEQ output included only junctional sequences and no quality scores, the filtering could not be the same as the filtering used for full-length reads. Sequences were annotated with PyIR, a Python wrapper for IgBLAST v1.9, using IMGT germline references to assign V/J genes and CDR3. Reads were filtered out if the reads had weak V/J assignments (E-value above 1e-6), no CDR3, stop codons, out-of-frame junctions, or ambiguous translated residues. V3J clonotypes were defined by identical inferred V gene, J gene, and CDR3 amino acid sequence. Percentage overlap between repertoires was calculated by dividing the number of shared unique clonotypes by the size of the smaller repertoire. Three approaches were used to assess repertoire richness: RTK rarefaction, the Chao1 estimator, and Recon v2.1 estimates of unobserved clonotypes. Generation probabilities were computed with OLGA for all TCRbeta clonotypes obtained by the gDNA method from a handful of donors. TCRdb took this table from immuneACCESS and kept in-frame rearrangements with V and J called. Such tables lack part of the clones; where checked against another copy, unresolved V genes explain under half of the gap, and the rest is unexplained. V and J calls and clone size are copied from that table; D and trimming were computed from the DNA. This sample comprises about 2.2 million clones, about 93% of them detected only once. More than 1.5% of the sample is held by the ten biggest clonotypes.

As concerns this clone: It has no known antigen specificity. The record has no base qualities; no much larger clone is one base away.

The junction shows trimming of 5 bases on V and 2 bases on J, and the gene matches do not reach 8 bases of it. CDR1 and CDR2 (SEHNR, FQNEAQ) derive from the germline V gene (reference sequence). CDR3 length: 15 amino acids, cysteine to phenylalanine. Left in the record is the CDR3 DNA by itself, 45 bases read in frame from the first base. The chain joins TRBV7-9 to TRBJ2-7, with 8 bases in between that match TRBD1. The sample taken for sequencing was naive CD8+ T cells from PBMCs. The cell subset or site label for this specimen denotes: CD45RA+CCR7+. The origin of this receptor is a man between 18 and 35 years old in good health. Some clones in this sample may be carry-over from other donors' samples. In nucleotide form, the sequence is TGTGCCAGCAGCCCAAGGACAGGGCGTCCCTACGAGCAGTACTTC. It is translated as CASSPRTGRPYEQYF.